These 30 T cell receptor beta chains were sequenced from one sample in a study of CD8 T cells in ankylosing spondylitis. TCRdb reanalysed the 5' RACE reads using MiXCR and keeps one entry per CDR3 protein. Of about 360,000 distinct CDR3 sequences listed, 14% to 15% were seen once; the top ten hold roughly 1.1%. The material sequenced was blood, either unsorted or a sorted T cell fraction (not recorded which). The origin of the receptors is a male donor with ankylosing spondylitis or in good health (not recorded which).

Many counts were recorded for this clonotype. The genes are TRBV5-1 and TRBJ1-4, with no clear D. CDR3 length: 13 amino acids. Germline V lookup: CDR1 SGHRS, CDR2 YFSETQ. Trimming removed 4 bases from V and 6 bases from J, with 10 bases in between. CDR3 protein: CASSGSVDEKLFF. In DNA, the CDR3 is TGCGCCAGCAGCGGCTCCGTCGATGAAAAACTGTTTTTT.

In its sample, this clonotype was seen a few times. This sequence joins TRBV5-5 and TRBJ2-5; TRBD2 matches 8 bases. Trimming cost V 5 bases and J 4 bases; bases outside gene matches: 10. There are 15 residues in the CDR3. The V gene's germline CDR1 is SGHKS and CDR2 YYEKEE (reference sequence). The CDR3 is CASRPTVLAGETQYF. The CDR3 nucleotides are TGTGCCAGCAGACCCACGGTCCTAGCGGGAGAGACCCAGTACTTC.

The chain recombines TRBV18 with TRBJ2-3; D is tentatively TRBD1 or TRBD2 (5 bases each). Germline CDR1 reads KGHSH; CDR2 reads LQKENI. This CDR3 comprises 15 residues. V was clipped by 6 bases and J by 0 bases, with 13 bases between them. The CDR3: CASSRPGRSTDTQYF. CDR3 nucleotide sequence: TGTGCCAGCTCCCGCCCGGGGCGCAGCACAGATACGCAGTATTTT.

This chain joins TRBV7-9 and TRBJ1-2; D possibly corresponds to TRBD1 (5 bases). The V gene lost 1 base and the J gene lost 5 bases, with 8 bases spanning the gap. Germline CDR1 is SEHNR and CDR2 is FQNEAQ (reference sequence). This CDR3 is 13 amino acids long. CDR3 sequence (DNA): TGTGCCAGCAGCTTAGAGACAGAATATGGCTACACCTTC. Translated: CASSLETEYGYTF.

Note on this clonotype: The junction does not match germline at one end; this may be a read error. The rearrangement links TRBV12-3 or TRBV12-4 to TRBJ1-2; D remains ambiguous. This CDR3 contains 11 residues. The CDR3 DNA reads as TGTGCCAGCAGTACCTCCGGTGCCCGGAGCTTC. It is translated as CASSTSGARSF.

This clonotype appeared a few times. As DNA, the CDR3 is TGCAGTGGTGGAGCCGGGGGCAGCTCCTACGAGCAGTACTTC. Its protein product is CSGGAGGSSYEQYF. The V call is TRBV29-1, the J call TRBJ2-7; possibly TRBD1 or TRBD2 for D (6 bases each). Germline CDR1 SQVTM, CDR2 ANQGSEA. The CDR3 length is 14 residues.

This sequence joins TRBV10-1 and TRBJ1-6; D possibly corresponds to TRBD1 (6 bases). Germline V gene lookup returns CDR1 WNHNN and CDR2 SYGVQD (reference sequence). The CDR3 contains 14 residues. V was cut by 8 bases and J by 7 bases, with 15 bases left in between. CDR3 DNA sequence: TGCGCCAGCGGGGAGACAGGAAGGAATTCACCCCTCCACTTT. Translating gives CASGETGRNSPLHF.

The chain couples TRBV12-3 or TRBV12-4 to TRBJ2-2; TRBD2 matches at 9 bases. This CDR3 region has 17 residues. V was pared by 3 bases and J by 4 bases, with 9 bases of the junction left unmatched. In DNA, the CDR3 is TGTGCCAGCAGTTTTAGGCGGGGGGGCCAACCCACCGGGGAGCTGTTTTTT. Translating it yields CASSFRRGGQPTGELFF.

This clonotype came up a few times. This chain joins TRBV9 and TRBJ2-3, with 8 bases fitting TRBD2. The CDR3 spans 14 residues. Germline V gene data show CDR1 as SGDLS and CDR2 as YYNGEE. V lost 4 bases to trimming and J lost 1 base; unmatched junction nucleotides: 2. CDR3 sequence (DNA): TGTGCCAGCAGCACGCGGGAGGGCACAGATACGCAGTATTTT. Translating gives CASSTREGTDTQYF.

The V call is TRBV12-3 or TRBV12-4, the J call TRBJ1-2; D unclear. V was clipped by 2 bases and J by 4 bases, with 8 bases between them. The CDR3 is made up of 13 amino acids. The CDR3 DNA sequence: TGTGCCAGCAGTTTATGGGAATCCTATGGCTACACCTTC. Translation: CASSLWESYGYTF.

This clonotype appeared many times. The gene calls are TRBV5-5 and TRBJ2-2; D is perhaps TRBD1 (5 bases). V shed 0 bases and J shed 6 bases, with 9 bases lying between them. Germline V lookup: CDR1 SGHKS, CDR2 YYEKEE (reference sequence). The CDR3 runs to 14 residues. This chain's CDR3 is CASSLGGAAGELFF. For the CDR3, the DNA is TGTGCCAGCAGCTTGGGTGGGGCAGCCGGGGAGCTGTTTTTT.

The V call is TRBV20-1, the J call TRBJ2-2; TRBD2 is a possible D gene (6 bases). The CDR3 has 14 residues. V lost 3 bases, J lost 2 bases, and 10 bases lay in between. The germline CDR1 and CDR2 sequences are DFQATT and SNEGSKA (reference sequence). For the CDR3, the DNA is TGCAGTGCTAGCGGCGGGGCCAACACCGGGGAGCTGTTTTTT. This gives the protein CSASGGANTGELFF.

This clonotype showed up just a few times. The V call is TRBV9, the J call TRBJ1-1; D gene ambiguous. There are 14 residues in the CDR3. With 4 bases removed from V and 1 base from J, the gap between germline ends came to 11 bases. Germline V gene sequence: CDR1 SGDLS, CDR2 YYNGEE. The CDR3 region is CASSPPTPNTEAFF. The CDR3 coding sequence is TGTGCCAGCAGCCCTCCTACACCGAACACTGAAGCTTTCTTT.

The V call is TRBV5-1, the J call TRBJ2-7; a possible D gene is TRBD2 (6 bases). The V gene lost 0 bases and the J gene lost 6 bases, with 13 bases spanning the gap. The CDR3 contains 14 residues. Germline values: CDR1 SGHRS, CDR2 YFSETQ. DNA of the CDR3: TGCGCCAGCAGCTTGGCTCAGGGAGGATTCGAGCAGTACTTC. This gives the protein CASSLAQGGFEQYF.

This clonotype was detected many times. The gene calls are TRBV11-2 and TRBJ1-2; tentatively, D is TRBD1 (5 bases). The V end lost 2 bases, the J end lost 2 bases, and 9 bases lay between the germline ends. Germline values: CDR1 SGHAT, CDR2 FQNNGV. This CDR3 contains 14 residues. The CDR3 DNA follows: TGTGCCAGCAGCTTAACAGGACAAAACTATGGCTACACCTTC. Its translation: CASSLTGQNYGYTF.

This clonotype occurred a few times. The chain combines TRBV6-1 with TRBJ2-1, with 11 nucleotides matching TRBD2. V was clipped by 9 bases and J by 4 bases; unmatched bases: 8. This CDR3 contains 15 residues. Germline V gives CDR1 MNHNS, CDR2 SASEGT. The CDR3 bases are TGTGCCAGTTCCCCGGCTAGCGGGAGGTACAATGAGCAGTTCTTC. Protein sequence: CASSPASGRYNEQFF.

CDR3: CSAREQPTDTQYF. The CDR3 DNA reads as TGCAGTGCGAGGGAACAGCCCACAGATACGCAGTATTTT. The V call is TRBV20-1, the J call TRBJ2-3; TRBD2 might be the D (5 bases). The CDR3 length is 13 residues. The germline V gene has CDR1 DFQATT and CDR2 SNEGSKA (reference sequence). The V and J ends lost 6 bases and 2 bases respectively, with 12 bases between them.

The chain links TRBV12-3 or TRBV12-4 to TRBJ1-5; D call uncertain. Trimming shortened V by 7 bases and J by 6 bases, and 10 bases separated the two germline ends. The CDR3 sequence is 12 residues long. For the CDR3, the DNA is TGTGCCAGCACCCTGGGAGGTCAGCCCCAGCATTTT. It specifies CASTLGGQPQHF.

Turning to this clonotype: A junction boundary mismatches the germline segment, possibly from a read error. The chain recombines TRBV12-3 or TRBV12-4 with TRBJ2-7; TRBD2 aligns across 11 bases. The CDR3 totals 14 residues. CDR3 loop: CASRLAGGPYEQYF. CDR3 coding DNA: TGTGCCAGCAGGTTAGCGGGAGGGCCGTACGAGCAGTACTTC.

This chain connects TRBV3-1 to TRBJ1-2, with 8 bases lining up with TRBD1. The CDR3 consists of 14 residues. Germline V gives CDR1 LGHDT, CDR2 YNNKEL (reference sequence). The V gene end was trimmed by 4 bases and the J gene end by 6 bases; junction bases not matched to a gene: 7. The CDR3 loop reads CASSLTGGRNGYTF. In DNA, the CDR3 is TGTGCCAGCAGCCTAACAGGGGGAAGGAATGGCTACACCTTC.

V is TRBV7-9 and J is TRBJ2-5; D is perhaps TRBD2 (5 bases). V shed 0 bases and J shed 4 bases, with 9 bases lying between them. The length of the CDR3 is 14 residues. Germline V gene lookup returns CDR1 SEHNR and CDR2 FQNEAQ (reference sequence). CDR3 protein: CASSLAGVGETQYF. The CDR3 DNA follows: TGTGCCAGCAGCTTAGCCGGGGTGGGAGAGACCCAGTACTTC.

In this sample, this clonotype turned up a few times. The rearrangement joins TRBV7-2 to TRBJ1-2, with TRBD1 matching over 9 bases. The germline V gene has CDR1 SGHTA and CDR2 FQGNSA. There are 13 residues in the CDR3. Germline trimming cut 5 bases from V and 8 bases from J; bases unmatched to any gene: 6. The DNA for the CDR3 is TGTGCCAGCAGCCATACAGGGGGCAAAGGCTACACCTTC. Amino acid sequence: CASSHTGGKGYTF.

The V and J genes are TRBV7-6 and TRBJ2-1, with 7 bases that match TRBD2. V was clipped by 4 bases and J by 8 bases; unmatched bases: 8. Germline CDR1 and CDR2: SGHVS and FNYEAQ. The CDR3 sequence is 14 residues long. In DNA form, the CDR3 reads TGTGCCAGCAGCTATGGTACGGGGGGTTATGAGCAGTTCTTC. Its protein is CASSYGTGGYEQFF.

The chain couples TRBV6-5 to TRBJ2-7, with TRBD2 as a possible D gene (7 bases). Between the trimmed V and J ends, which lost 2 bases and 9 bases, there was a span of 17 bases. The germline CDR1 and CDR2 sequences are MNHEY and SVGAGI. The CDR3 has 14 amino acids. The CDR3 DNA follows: TGTGCCAGCAGTTACGGGGGGGGCCTAGCAGGGCAGTACTTC. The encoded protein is CASSYGGGLAGQYF.

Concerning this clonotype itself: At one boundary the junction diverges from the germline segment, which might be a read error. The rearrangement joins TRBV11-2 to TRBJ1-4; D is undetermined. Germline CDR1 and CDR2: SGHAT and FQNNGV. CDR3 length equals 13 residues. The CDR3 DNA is TGTGCCAGCAGCCTAGACCCCCAGAGCGGACTGTTTTTT. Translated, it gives CASSLDPQSGLFF.

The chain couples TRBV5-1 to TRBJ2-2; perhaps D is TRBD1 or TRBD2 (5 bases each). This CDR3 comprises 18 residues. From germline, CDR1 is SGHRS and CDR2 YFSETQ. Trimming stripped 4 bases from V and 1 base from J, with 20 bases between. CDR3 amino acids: CASSRGGGPFLNTGELFF. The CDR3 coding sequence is TGCGCCAGCAGCAGGGGCGGAGGTCCGTTCCTGAACACCGGGGAGCTGTTTTTT. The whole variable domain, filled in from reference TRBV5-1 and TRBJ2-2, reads KAGVTQTPRYLIKTRGQQVTLSCSPISGHRSVSWYQQTPGQGLQFLFEYFSETQRNKGNFPGRFSGRQFSNSRSEMNVSTLELGDSALYLCASSRGGGPFLNTGELFFGEGSRLTVL.

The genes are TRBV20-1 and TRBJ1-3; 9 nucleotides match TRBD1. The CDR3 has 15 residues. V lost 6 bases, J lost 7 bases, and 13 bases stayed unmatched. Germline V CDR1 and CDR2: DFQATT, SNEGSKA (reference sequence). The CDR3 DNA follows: TGCAGTGCCTCCACCGGGACAGGGTTGGGCAACACCATATATTTT. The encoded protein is CSASTGTGLGNTIYF.

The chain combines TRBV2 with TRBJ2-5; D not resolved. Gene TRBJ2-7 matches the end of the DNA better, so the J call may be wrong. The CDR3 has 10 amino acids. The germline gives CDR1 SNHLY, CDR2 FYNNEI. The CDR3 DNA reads TGTGCCAGCAGTGAAGTCGAGCAGTACTTC. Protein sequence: CASSEVEQYF.

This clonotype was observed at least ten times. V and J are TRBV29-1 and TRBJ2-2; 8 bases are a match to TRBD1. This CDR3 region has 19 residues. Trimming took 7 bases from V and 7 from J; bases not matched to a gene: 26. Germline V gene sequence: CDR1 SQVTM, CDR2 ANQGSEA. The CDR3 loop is CSAFKRGQDVGWGRGELFF. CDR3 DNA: TGCAGCGCCTTCAAAAGGGGACAGGATGTCGGTTGGGGCCGCGGGGAGCTGTTTTTT.

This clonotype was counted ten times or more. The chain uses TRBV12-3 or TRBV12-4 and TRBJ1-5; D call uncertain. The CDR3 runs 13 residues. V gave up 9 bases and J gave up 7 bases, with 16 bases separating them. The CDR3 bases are TGTGCCAGTGTTAAGACCCTCTTGCAGCCCCAGCATTTT. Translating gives CASVKTLLQPQHF.